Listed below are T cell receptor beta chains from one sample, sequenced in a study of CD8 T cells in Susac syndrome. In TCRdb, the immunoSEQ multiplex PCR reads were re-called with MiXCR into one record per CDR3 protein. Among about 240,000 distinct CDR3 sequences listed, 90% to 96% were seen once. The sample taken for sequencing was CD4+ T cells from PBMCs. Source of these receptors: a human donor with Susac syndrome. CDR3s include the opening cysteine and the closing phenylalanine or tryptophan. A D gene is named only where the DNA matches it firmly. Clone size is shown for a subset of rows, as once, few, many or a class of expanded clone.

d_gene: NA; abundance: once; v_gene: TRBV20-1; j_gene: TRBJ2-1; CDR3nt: TGCAGTGCTCCTGACGGAGGCCGGGGCGATGAGCAGTTCTTC; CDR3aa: CSAPDGGRGDEQFF
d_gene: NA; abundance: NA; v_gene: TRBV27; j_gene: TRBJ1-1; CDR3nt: TGTGCCAGCAGGGACCCTCCCTGGAACACTGAAGCTTTCTTT; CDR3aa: CASRDPPWNTEAFF
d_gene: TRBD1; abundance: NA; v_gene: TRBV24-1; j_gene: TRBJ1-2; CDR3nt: TGTGCCACCAGCCGGGACAGGGTTTCGCGCTACACCTTC; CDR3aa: CATSRDRVSRYTF
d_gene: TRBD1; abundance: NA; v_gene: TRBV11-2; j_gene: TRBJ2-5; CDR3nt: TGTGCCAGCAGCTGGGGACAGGGACGAGAGACCCAGTACTTC; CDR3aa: CASSWGQGRETQYF
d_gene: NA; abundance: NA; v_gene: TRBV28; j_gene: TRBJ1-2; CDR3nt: TGTGCCAGCGAACAGAGCTACTATGGCTACACCTTC; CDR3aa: CASEQSYYGYTF
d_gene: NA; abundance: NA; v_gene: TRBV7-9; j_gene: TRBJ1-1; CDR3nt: TGTGCCAGCAGCTCCATAGCGGAGGGGAGTGCTTTCTTT; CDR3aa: CASSSIAEGSAFF
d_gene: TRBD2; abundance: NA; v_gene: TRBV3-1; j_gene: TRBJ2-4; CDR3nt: TGTGCCAGCAGCCAACTAGCGGATAAGGACATTCAGTACTTC; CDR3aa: CASSQLADKDIQYF
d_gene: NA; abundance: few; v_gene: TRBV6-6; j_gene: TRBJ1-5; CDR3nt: TGTGCCAGCAGTGCCGGTGGACCCCAGCATTTT; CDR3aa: CASSAGGPQHF
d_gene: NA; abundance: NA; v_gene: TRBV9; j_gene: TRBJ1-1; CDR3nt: TGTGCCAGCAGCGTAGGTCAGGGCCCGGGTGGCCGGGGCACTGAAGCTTTCTTT; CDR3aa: CASSVGQGPGGRGTEAFF
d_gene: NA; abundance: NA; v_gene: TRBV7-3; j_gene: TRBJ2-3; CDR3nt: TGTGCCAGCAGCTCAAGTGGGTTAGGCACAGATACGCAGTATTTT; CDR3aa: CASSSSGLGTDTQYF
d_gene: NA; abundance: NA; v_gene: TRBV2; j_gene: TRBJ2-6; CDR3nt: TGTGCCAGCATAACACCTGGGGCCAACGTCCTGACTTTC; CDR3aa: CASITPGANVLTF
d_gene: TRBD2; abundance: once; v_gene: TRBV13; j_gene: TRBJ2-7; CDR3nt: TGTGCCAGCAGCCGCGGGACTAGCGGGACCCACGAGCAGTACTTC; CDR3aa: CASSRGTSGTHEQYF
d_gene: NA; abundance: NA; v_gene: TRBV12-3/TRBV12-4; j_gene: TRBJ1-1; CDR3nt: TGTGCCAGCAGTTCCAGGGCCCACACTGAAGCTTTCTTT; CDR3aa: CASSSRAHTEAFF
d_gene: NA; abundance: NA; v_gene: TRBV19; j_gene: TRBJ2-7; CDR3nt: TGTGCCAGTACAGACTTAGACAGCTACGAGCAGTACTTC; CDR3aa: CASTDLDSYEQYF
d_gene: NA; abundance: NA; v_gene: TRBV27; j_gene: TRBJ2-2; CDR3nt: TGTGCCAGCAGTTTGGTTAGGAGGGAAACCGGGGAGCTGTTTTTT; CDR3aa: CASSLVRRETGELFF
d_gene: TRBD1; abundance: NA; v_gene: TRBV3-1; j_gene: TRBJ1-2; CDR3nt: TGTGCCAGCAGCCACGGGACAGGGAGGCGCGGCTACACCTTC; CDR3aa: CASSHGTGRRGYTF
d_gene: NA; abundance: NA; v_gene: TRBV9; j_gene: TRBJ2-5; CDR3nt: TGTGCCAGCAGCGCCTTCAGCCAAGAGACCCAGTACTTC; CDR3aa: CASSAFSQETQYF
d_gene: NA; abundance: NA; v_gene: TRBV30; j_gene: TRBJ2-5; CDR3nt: TGTGCCTGGAGTGTACCCCTGGAGACCCAGTACTTC; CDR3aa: CAWSVPLETQYF
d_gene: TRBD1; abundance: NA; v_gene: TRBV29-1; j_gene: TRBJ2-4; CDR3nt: TGCAGCGCATCTCAGGGGGCGACGGGCAAAAACATTCAGTACTTC; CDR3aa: CSASQGATGKNIQYF
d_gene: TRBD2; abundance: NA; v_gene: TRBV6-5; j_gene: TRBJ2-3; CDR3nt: TGTGCCAGCAGGCGGGGGTACACAGATACGCAGTATTTT; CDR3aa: CASRRGYTDTQYF
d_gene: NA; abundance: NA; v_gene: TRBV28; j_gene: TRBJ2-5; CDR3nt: TGTGCCAGCAGTCCCCGACATCAACAAGAGACCCAGTACTTC; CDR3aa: CASSPRHQQETQYF
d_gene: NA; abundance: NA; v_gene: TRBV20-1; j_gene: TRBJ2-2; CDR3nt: TGCAGTGCTAGAGATCCTCCCGGGGAGCTGTTTTTT; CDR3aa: CSARDPPGELFF
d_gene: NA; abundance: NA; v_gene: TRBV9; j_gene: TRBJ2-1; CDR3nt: TGTGCCAGCAGCGGCCGGGACTCCCACAATGAGCAGTTCTTC; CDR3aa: CASSGRDSHNEQFF
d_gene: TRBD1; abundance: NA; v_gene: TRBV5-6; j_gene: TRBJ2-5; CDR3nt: TGTGCCAGCAGCTTCGCCCGGGACAGGGGTCAAGAGACCCAGTACTTC; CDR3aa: CASSFARDRGQETQYF
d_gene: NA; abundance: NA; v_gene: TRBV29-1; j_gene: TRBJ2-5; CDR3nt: TGCAGCGTTTCGAGGGTACCTAGCCAAGAGACCCAGTACTTC; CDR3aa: CSVSRVPSQETQYF
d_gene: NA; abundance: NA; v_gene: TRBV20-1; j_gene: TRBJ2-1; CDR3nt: TGCAGTGCTAGAGGTTCGCCCGGACTCCTTAGGAATGAGCAGTTCTTC; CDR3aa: CSARGSPGLLRNEQFF
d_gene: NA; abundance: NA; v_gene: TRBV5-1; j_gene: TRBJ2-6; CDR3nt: TGCGCCAGCGTGGACACGCCTGGGGCCAACGTCCTGACTTTC; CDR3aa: CASVDTPGANVLTF
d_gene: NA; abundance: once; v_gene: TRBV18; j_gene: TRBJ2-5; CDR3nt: TGTGCCAGCTCACCATGGGGGAGCAGACTAGAGACCCAGTACTTC; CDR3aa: CASSPWGSRLETQYF
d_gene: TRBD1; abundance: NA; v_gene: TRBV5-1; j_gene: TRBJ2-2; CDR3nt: TGCGCCAGCAGCTTGGAGGGACAGACCACCGGGGAGCTGTTTTTT; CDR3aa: CASSLEGQTTGELFF
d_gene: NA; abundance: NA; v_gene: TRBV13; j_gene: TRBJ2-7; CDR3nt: TGTGCCAGCTCGGACTCGCGTGAGAGCTACGAGCAGTACTTC; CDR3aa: CASSDSRESYEQYF
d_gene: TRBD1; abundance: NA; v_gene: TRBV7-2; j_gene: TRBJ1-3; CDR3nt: TGTGCCAGCAGCTTAGTGGGACAGCATTCTGGAAACACCATATATTTT; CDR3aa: CASSLVGQHSGNTIYF
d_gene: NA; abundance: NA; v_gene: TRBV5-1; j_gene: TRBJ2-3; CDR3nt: TGCGCCAGCAGTTTAGCGGACGCTAGCACAGATACGCAGTATTTT; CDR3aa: CASSLADASTDTQYF
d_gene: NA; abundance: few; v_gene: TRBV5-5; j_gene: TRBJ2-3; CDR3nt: TGTGCCAGCAGCGCCCCTGGAACAGATACGCAGTATTTT; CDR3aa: CASSAPGTDTQYF
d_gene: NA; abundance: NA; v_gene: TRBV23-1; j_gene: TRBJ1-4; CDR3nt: TGCGCCAGCAGTCAATCGAGGGGGTATAATGAAAAACTGTTTTTT; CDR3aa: CASSQSRGYNEKLFF
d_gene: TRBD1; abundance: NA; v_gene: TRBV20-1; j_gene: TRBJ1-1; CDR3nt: TGCAGTGCCCCGCCTCCTATACAGGGGGCTTATACTGAAGCTTTCTTT; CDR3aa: CSAPPPIQGAYTEAFF
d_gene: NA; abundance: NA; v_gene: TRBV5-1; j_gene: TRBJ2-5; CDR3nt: TGCGCCAGCAGCCCTGGAGACCAGAGGCTCGGGGCCCAGTACTTC; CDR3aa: CASSPGDQRLGAQYF
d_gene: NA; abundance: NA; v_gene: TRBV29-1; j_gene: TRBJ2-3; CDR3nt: TGCAGCTCTACTCGGACCGATACGCAGTATTTT; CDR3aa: CSSTRTDTQYF
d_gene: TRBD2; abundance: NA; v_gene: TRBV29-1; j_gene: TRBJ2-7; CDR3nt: TGCAGCGTTGTGGTAGCGGGAGTCTACGAGCAGTACTTC; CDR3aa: CSVVVAGVYEQYF
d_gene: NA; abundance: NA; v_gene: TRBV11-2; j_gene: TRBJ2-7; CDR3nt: TGTGCCAGCAGCCGTACAGGGATCTCCTACGAGCAGTACTTC; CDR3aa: CASSRTGISYEQYF
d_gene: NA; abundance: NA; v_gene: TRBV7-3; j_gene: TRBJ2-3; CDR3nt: TGTGCCAGCAGCTCCCTCGGGGAGGTAGATACGCAGTATTTT; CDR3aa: CASSSLGEVDTQYF
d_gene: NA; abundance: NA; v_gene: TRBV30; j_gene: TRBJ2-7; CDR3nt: TGTGCCTGGAGTCGCTCTGGTTCCTACGAGCAGTACTTC; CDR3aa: CAWSRSGSYEQYF
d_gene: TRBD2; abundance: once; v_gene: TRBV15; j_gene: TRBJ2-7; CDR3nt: TGTGCCACCAGCAGAGAGGGAGCGGGAGTCCCCTACGAGCAGTACTTC; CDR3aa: CATSREGAGVPYEQYF
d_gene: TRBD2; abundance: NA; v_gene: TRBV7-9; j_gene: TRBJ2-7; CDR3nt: TGTGCCAGCAGCCTGACTAGCACACGATACGAGCAGTACTTC; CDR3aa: CASSLTSTRYEQYF
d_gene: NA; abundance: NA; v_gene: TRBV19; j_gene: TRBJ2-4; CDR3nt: TGTGCCAGTAGTACTGACATTTTAGCCAAAAACATTCAGTACTTC; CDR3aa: CASSTDILAKNIQYF
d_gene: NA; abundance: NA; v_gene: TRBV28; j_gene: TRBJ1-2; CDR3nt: TGTGCCAGCAGTTCCCCCCAGGACTATGGCTACACCTTC; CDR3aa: CASSSPQDYGYTF
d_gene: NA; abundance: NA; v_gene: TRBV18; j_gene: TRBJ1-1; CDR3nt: TGTGCCAGCTCACCACAACTGAACACTGAAGCTTTCTTT; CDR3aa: CASSPQLNTEAFF
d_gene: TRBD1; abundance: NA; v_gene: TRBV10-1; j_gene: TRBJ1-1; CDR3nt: TGCGCCAGCAGTGATCGGGACAGGGGAGGAACTGAAGCTTTCTTT; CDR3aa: CASSDRDRGGTEAFF
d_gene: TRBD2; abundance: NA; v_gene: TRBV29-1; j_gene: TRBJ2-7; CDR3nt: TGCAGCGTGACTAGCGGGAGTGGTGGGCAGTACTTC; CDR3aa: CSVTSGSGGQYF
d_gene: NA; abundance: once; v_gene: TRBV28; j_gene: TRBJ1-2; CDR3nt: TGTGCCAGCATTATTCCACGGGGGTTGAATGGCTACACCTTC; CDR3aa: CASIIPRGLNGYTF
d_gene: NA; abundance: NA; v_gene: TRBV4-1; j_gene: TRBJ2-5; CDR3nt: TGCGCCAGCAGCCAAGGACAAAACCAAGAGACCCAGTACTTC; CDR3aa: CASSQGQNQETQYF
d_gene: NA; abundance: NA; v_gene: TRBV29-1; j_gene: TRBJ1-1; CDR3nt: TGCAGCGTTGAAGCCCAGGGGAACACTGAAGCTTTCTTT; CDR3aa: CSVEAQGNTEAFF
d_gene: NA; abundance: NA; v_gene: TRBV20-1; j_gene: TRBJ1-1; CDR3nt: TGCAGTGCTGGCCCGGGTTACACTGAAGCTTTCTTT; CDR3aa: CSAGPGYTEAFF
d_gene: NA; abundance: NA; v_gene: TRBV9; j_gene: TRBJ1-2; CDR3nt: TGTGCCAGCAGCGTAGTCACCGGAGACTATGGCTACACCTTC; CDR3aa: CASSVVTGDYGYTF